These 3 T cell receptor beta chains share one sample of origin, sequenced in a study of chemoradiotherapy in HPV16-positive cancers. This table comes from immunoSEQ multiplex PCR, and its TCRdb copy is limited to in-frame clones, with some not included. The table lists more than 10,000 clones, 89% of them singletons. The sequencing used blood, collected from a patient who underwent chemoradiotherapy. These receptors came from a human donor with HPV-associated anogenital cancer.

V and J are TRBV27 and TRBJ2-7; D may be TRBD1 (5 bases). This CDR3 is built from 16 residues. The germline CDR1 and CDR2 sequences are MNHEY and SMNVEV (reference sequence). The V end lost 6 bases, the J end lost 6 bases, and 24 bases lay between the germline ends. CDR3 DNA: TGTGCCAGCAGGGGCCGCGTGGGGCGTGATCATATCGAGCAGTACTTC. This sequence encodes CASRGRVGRDHIEQYF.

This chain connects TRBV5-1 to TRBJ2-7; D is unclear. This CDR3 comprises 14 residues. Germline V gives CDR1 SGHRS, CDR2 YFSETQ. V was clipped by 5 bases and J by 2 bases, with 14 bases between them. The CDR3 coding sequence is TGCGCCAGCAGACCGGATTCACAAACCTACGAGCAGTACTTC. This sequence encodes CASRPDSQTYEQYF.

The chain couples TRBV12-5 to TRBJ2-3; D possibly corresponds to TRBD1 (6 bases). V gave up 1 base and J gave up 1 base, with 6 bases separating them. Germline V CDR1 and CDR2: LGHNT, FRNRAP. The CDR3 runs to 14 residues. As DNA, the CDR3 is TGTGCTAGTGGTTTGGGACAGGGCACAGATACGCAGTATTTT. Protein product: CASGLGQGTDTQYF. The whole variable domain, remainder taken from reference TRBV12-5 and TRBJ2-3, is DARVTQTPRHKVTEMGQEVTMRCQPILGHNTVFWYRQTMMQGLELLAYFRNRAPLDDSGMPKDRFSAEMPDATLATLKIQPSEPRDSAVYFCASGLGQGTDTQYFGPGTRLTVL.